This entry lists 20 T cell receptor beta chains sequenced from one sample in a study of blood T cell repertoires in COVID-19. Only in-frame clones appear in the TCRdb table, and some are missing; sequencing was by immunoSEQ multiplex PCR. The table shows a few hundred thousand clones, with more than 80% occurring only once. The sample was peripheral blood. These receptor sequences come from a man in his late teens or twenties who had recovered from COVID-19.

V usage is TRBV4-2 and J usage is TRBJ1-2, with a tentative D call TRBD1 (5 bases). The V end was cut by 0 bases, the J end by 8 bases, with 19 bases between. This CDR3 has 16 residues. In germline, CDR1 is LGHNA, CDR2 YNFKEQ. CDR3 loop: CASSQERRGSFGGYTF. The CDR3 DNA reads as TGTGCCAGCAGCCAAGAGAGGAGGGGATCTTTCGGGGGCTACACCTTC.

DNA for the CDR3: TGTGCCAGCAGTTTAAGGGGGGGGTTCGAGCAGTACTTC. As protein: CASSLRGGFEQYF. The chain recombines TRBV12-3 or TRBV12-4 with TRBJ2-7, with D possibly TRBD2 on 7 matching bases. The CDR3 sequence is 13 residues long. V gave up 2 bases and J gave up 6 bases, with 11 bases separating them.

V and J are TRBV5-1 and TRBJ1-1, with 7 positions matching TRBD1. This CDR3 is 13 amino acids long. Germline assignment: CDR1 SGHRS and CDR2 YFSETQ. After removal of 2 bases from V and 3 bases from J, the junction contained 1 base not matched to a gene. The CDR3 spells CASSFGQDTEAFF. As DNA, the CDR3 is TGCGCCAGCAGCTTCGGACAGGACACTGAAGCTTTCTTT.

The chain couples TRBV6-5 to TRBJ2-1; 10 nucleotides line up with TRBD2. This CDR3 has 14 amino acids. V was clipped by 0 bases and J by 12 bases; unmatched bases: 5. The germline V gene has CDR1 MNHEY and CDR2 SVGAGI. The CDR3 here is CASSYSRTSGSQFF. The CDR3 nucleotides are TGTGCCAGCAGTTACTCGAGGACTAGCGGCTCGCAGTTCTTC.

In this sample, this clone turned up once. The chain has TRBV29-1 and TRBJ1-1, with 9 bases that match TRBD1. The V gene end was trimmed by 2 bases and the J gene end by 3 bases; junction bases not matched to a gene: 4. The CDR3 extends over 14 amino acids. Germline CDR1 reads SQVTM; CDR2 reads ANQGSEA. The DNA for the CDR3 is TGCAGCGTTGAATTCTGGGACAGGGACACTGAAGCTTTCTTT. It translates to CSVEFWDRDTEAFF.

The V call is TRBV5-1, the J call TRBJ1-4; TRBD1 agrees at 9 bases. The CDR3 has 14 amino acids. V was pared by 5 bases and J by 8 bases, with 7 bases of the junction left unmatched. Germline CDR1 SGHRS, CDR2 YFSETQ. Here the CDR3 DNA reads TGCGCCAGCAGTTATACAGGGGGCGGGGAAAAACTGTTTTTT. Its protein product is CASSYTGGGEKLFF.

V usage is TRBV11-2 and J usage is TRBJ1-1, with 8 bases matching TRBD1. The CDR3 consists of 13 residues. Trimming cost V 5 bases and J 4 bases; bases outside gene matches: 3. CDR1 and CDR2 from the germline V gene are SGHAT and FQNNGV. The CDR3 reads CASSPTGGTEAFF. The CDR3 coding sequence is TGTGCCAGCAGCCCTACAGGGGGCACTGAAGCTTTCTTT. Full variable domain (missing parts from reference TRBV11-2 and TRBJ1-1): EAGVAQSPRYKIIEKRQSVAFWCNPISGHATLYWYQQILGQGPKLLIQFQNNGVVDDSQLPKDRFSAERLKGVDSTLKIQPAKLEDSAVYLCASSPTGGTEAFFGQGTRLTVV.

This chain joins TRBV5-5 and TRBJ2-7, with D possibly being TRBD1 (6 bases). Trimming cost V 0 bases and J 0 bases, with 7 bases left between them. Looked up from germline, CDR1 is SGHKS and CDR2 is YYEKEE (reference sequence). The CDR3 is 14 amino acids. DNA of the CDR3: TGTGCCAGCAGCTTGGGGACAGACTCCTACGAGCAGTACTTC. This translates into CASSLGTDSYEQYF.

The chain has TRBV9 and TRBJ1-2; D gene uncertain. The CDR3 extends over 14 amino acids. With 3 bases removed from V and 8 bases from J, the gap between germline ends came to 17 bases. Germline CDR1 is SGDLS and CDR2 is YYNGEE. In DNA, the CDR3 is TGTGCCAGCAGCGAGTTGGCGGGGTTGACCGGCTACACCTTC. Its translation: CASSELAGLTGYTF.

This rearrangement joins TRBV27 to TRBJ1-1; the match to TRBD1 covers 9 bases. CDR1 is MNHEY, CDR2 SMNVEV, per germline (reference sequence). The V gene end was trimmed by 4 bases and the J gene end by 10 bases; junction bases not matched to a gene: 13. The CDR3 consists of 15 residues. CDR3 DNA: TGTGCCAGCAGTTCCCCGGGTGGGGGGACAGGGAGAGCTTTCTTT. Its protein product is CASSSPGGGTGRAFF.

This clone was counted only a few times. This chain's CDR3 is CASSLSGSAETQYF. CDR3 sequence (DNA): TGTGCCAGCAGTCTTAGCGGGAGTGCAGAGACCCAGTACTTC. The chain joins TRBV9 to TRBJ2-5; 9 bases align to TRBD2. The CDR3 has 14 amino acids. CDR1 SGDLS and CDR2 YYNGEE come from the germline V gene. The V segment lost 5 bases and the J segment 4 bases; nucleotides outside the gene matches: 6.

This chain uses TRBV4-1 with TRBJ2-7; the match to TRBD2 covers 7 bases. J gave up 0 bases and V 1 base, and 6 bases lay outside the gene matches. This CDR3 contains 16 residues. The germline V gene encodes CDR1 MGHRA and CDR2 YSYEKL. The CDR3 is CASSQGGGPSSYEQYF. The CDR3 DNA reads TGCGCCAGCAGCCAAGGGGGAGGGCCTAGCTCCTACGAGCAGTACTTC.

In this sample, this clone turned up once. The rearrangement uses TRBV6-2 or TRBV6-3 and TRBJ1-1; 8 bases are shared with TRBD1. CDR1 is MNHEY and CDR2 is SVGEGT in the germline V gene. This CDR3 spans 14 amino acids. J lost 4 bases, V lost 2 bases, and 3 bases had no gene match. For the CDR3, the DNA is TGTGCCAGCAGTTACAGGACAGGGACCACTGAAGCTTTCTTT. Protein sequence: CASSYRTGTTEAFF.

This chain links TRBV4-1 with TRBJ2-3, with D possibly TRBD1 on 6 matching bases. Trimming stripped 1 base from V and 1 base from J, with 21 bases between. CDR3 length equals 19 residues. Germline CDR1 MGHRA, CDR2 YSYEKL. The CDR3 DNA reads as TGCGCCAGCAGCCAAGTCCCCCAGGGGCCAGTAGTGGGCACAGATACGCAGTATTTT. Translating gives CASSQVPQGPVVGTDTQYF.

The J gene is TRBJ1-2, the V gene TRBV3-1 (or the pseudogene TRBV3-2), with unresolved D. Deletions cut 8 bases from V and 5 bases from J, with 24 bases between. Per germline, CDR1 LGHDT and CDR2 YNNKEL (reference sequence). The CDR3 has 16 residues. The CDR3 sequence is CASGTVNDRRRYGYTF. The CDR3, as DNA: TGTGCCAGCGGTACCGTTAACGACCGCCGGAGATATGGCTACACCTTC.

The gene calls are TRBV2 and TRBJ2-7; D might be TRBD1 (5 bases). V was clipped by 6 bases and J by 5 bases, with 14 bases between them. This CDR3 has 13 residues. Germline V gene data show CDR1 as SNHLY and CDR2 as FYNNEI. CDR3 in amino acids: CASREIREHEQYF. CDR3 DNA sequence: TGTGCCAGCAGGGAGATCAGGGAACACGAGCAGTACTTC.

The chain combines TRBV10-3 with TRBJ1-1; D gene ambiguous. Germline V lookup: CDR1 ENHRY, CDR2 SYGVKD. V was shortened by 2 bases and J by 2 bases, with 9 bases between the two germline ends. The CDR3 is 14 residues long. The DNA for the CDR3 is TGTGCCATCAGTGAGCAGAGGGTAAACACTGAAGCTTTCTTT. As protein: CAISEQRVNTEAFF.

V gene TRBV3-1 (or the pseudogene TRBV3-2) combines with J gene TRBJ2-5, with TRBD1 matching over 7 bases. With V trimmed by 4 bases and J by 6 bases, 5 bases remained unmatched. This CDR3 comprises 13 residues. The V gene's germline CDR1 is LGHDT and CDR2 YNNKEL (reference sequence). The CDR3 region has the DNA TGTGCCAGCAGCCGGGGACAGAGTCAGACCCAGTACTTC. As protein: CASSRGQSQTQYF.

V and J are TRBV5-1 and TRBJ1-2, with 7 bases that match TRBD1. The junction had 0 bases not matched to a gene; V was cut back by 0 bases and J by 4 bases. The V gene's germline CDR1 is SGHRS and CDR2 YFSETQ. The CDR3 consists of 13 residues. The CDR3 is CASSLDRGYGYTF. The DNA of the CDR3 is TGCGCCAGCAGCTTGGACAGGGGCTATGGCTACACCTTC.

The chain has TRBV6-1 and TRBJ1-2; 7 bases align to TRBD1. The junction had 5 bases not matched to a gene; V was cut back by 0 bases and J by 4 bases. The CDR3 spans 15 residues. The germline V gene encodes CDR1 MNHNS and CDR2 SASEGT. This chain's CDR3 is CASSEAYRDSYGYTF. CDR3 DNA sequence: TGTGCCAGCAGTGAAGCGTACCGGGACAGCTATGGCTACACCTTC.